This paragraph reports one T cell receptor beta chain. The antigen remains undetermined. The sample is drawn from a study of T cell responses to AZD1222 COVID-19 vaccine. Study conclusions and caveats: Most donors were white British and more were female, and clonal diversity was possibly underestimated.

Assay: immunoSEQ multiplex PCR; the TCRdb copy retains only in-frame clones and omits some. The sample records more than 95,000 clones, less than 95% being singletons. The length of the CDR3 is 17 residues. Germline CDR1 MNHEY, CDR2 SVGEGT. V dropped 4 bases and J dropped 0; count of bases not matched to a gene: 6. Sequenced material: peripheral blood, taken on day 0 of MenACWY control vaccination. The clonotype comes from an adult in good health. The V call is TRBV6-2 or TRBV6-3, the J call TRBJ1-5, with 10 bases lining up with TRBD1. The CDR3 loop reads CASSSHGTGDSNQPQHF. CDR3 nucleotides: TGTGCCAGCAGTTCCCATGGGACAGGGGATAGCAATCAGCCCCAGCATTTT.